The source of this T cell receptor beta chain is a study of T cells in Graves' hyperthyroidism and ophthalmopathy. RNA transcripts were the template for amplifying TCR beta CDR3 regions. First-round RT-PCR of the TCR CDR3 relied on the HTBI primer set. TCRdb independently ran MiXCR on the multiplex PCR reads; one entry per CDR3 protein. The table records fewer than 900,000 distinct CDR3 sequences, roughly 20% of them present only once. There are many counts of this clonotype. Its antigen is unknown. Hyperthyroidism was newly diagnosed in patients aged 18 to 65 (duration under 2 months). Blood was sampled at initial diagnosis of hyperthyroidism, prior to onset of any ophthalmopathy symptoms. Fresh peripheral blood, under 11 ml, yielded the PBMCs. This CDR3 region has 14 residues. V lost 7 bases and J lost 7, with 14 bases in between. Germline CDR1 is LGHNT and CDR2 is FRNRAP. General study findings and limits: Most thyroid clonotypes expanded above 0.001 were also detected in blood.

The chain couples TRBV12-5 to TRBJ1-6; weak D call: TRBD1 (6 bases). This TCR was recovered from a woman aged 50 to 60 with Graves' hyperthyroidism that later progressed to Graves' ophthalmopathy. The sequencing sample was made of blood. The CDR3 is CASVMDSRNSPLHF. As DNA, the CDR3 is TGTGCTAGTGTCATGGACAGTAGGAATTCACCCCTCCACTTT.